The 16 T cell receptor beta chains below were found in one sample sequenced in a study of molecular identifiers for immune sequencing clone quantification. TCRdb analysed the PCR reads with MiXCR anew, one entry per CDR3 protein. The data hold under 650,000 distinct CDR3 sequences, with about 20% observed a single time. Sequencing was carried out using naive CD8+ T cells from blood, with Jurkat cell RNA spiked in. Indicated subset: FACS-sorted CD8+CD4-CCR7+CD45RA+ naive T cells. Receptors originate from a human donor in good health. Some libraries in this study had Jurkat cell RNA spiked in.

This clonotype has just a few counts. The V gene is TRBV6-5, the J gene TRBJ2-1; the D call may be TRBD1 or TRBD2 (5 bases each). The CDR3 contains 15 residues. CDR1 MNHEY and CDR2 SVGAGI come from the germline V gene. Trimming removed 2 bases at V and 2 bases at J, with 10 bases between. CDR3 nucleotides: TGTGCCAGCAGTTACGAGGGGTCCCCCTACAATGAGCAGTTCTTC. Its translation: CASSYEGSPYNEQFF.

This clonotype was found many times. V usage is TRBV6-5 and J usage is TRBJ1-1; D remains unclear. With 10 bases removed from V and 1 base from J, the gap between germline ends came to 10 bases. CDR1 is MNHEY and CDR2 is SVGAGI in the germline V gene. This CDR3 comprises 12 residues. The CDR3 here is CATRAGNTEAFF. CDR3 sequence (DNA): TGTGCCACGCGCGCTGGGAACACTGAAGCTTTCTTT.

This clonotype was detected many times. The CDR3 DNA is TGTGCCACCCGAGCGGGATTCGAAGAGACCCAGTACTTC. As protein: CATRAGFEETQYF. This rearrangement joins TRBV12-3 or TRBV12-4 to TRBJ2-5, with 7 positions matching TRBD2. Trimming at V came to 10 bases and at J to 3 bases, leaving 8 bases not matched to a gene. The CDR3 consists of 13 residues.

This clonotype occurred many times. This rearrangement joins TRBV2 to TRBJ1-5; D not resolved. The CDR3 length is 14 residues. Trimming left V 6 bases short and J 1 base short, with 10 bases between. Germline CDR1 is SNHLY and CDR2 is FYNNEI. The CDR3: CASRHGSSNQPQHF. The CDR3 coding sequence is TGTGCCAGCAGACACGGATCAAGCAATCAGCCCCAGCATTTT.

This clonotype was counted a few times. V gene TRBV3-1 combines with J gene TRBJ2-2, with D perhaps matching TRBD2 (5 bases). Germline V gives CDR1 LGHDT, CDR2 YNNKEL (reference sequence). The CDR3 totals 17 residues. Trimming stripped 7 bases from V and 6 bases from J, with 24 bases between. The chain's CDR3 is CASTGEIDVGWAGELFF. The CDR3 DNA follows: TGTGCCAGCACCGGGGAGATTGATGTGGGTTGGGCCGGGGAGCTGTTTTTT.

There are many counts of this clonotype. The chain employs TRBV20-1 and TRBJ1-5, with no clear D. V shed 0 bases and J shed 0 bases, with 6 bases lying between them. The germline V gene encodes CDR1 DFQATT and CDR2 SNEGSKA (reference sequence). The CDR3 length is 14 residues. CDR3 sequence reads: CSAREDYSNQPQHF. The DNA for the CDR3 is TGCAGTGCTAGAGAGGATTATAGCAATCAGCCCCAGCATTTT.

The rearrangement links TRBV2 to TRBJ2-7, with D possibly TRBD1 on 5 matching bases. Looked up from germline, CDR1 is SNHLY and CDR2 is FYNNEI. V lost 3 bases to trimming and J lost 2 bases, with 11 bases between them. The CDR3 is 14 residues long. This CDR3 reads CASSDPRVTYEQYF. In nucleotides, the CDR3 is TGTGCCAGCAGTGATCCCAGGGTGACCTACGAGCAGTACTTC.

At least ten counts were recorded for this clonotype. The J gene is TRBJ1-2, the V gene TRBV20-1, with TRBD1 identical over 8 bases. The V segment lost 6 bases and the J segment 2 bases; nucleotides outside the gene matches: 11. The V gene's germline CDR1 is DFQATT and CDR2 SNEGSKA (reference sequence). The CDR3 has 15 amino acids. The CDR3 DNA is TGCAGTGCACCAACCCCGGACAGGGCGAACTATGGCTACACCTTC. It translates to CSAPTPDRANYGYTF.

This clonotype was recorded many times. The CDR3 nucleotides read TGTGCCAGTAACCAGGGATTGAGGAGCAATCAGCCCCAGCATTTT. This gives the protein CASNQGLRSNQPQHF. This chain joins TRBV19 and TRBJ1-5; D is possibly TRBD1 (5 bases). V lost 7 bases and J lost 1, with 14 bases in between. The CDR3 runs 15 residues. Germline values: CDR1 LNHDA, CDR2 SQIVND (reference sequence).

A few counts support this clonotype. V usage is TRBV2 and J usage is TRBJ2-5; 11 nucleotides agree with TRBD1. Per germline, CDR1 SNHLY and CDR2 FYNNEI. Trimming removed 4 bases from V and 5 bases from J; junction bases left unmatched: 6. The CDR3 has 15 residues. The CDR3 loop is CASSGTGGQLETQYF. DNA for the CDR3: TGTGCCAGCAGTGGGACAGGGGGCCAGTTGGAGACCCAGTACTTC. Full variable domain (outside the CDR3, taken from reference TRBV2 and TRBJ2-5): EPEVTQTPSHQVTQMGQEVILRCVPISNHLYFYWYRQILGQKVEFLVSFYNNEISEKSEIFDDQFSVERPDGSNFTLKIRSTKLEDSAMYFCASSGTGGQLETQYFGPGTRLLVL.

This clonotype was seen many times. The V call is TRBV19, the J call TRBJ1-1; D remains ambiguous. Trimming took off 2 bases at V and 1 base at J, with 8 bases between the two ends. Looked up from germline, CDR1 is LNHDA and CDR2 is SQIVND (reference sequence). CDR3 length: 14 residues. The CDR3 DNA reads TGTGCCAGTAGTATACTTGCGTCGAACACTGAAGCTTTCTTT. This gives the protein CASSILASNTEAFF.

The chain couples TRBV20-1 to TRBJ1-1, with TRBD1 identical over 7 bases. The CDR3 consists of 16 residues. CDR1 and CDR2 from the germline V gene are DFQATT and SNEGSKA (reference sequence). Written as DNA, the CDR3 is TGCACCTCTAACCGGATGGTACAGGGGATGAACACTGAAGCTTTCTTT. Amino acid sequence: CTSNRMVQGMNTEAFF.

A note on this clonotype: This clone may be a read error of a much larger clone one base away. CDR3 nucleotides: TGTGTCAGCAGCTTAGTACCCGGGACAGCAAATTACGAGCAGTACTTC. Translation: CVSSLVPGTANYEQYF. This chain connects TRBV7-9 to TRBJ2-7, with 7 bases aligning to TRBD1. CDR3 length: 16 residues. The germline gives CDR1 SEHNR, CDR2 FQNEAQ (reference sequence).

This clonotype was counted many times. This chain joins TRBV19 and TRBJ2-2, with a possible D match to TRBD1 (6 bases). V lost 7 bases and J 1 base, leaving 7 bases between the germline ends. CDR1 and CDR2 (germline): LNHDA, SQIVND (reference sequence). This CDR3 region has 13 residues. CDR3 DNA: TGTGCCAGTACGGGACAGAACACCGGGGAGCTGTTTTTT. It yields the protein CASTGQNTGELFF.

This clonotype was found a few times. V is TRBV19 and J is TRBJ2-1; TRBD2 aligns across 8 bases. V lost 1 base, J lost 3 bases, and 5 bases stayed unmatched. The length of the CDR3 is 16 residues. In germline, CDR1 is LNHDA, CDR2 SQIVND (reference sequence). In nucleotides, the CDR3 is TGTGCCAGTAGTATAGTTAGACTAGCGATCTACAATGAGCAGTTCTTC. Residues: CASSIVRLAIYNEQFF.

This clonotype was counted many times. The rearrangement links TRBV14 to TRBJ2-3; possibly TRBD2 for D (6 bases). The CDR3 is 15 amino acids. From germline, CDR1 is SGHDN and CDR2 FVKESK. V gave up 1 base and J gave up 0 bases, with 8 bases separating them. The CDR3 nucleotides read TGTGCCAGCAGCCAAGGCGGGGCAAGCACAGATACGCAGTATTTT. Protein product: CASSQGGASTDTQYF.